Given below is one TCR beta chain in context. Germline CDR1 and CDR2: SEHNR and FQNEAQ (reference sequence). The CDR3 has 13 residues. J lost 10 bases, V lost 6 bases, and 11 bases had no gene match. Assay used: immunoSEQ multiplex PCR; TCRdb lists only in-frame clones, some missing. The table includes 130,000 to 150,000 clones, 87% detected once. The data belong to a study of blood T cell repertoires in COVID-19. Sequencing was done on a sample of peripheral blood. The source of this sequence is a woman in her forties or fifties with acute or convalescent COVID-19. V gene TRBV7-9 combines with J gene TRBJ1-2; TRBD1 matches 7 bases. The CDR3 here is CASRGQERASYTF. CDR3 nucleotides: TGTGCCAGCAGAGGACAGGAAAGGGCGTCCTACACCTTC.